These 11 T cell receptor beta chains were sequenced from one sample in a study of cytomegalovirus exposure and HLA in healthy donors. Clones were read by immunoSEQ multiplex PCR, and TCRdb kept only the in-frame ones, dropping some. The sample holds 250,000 to 350,000 clones, around nine tenths seen once. The sequencing sample was made of PBMCs. The receptors shown here come from a young woman in good health and CMV-seronegative.

This sequence joins TRBV6-5 and TRBJ1-4; TRBD1 aligns across 8 bases. Germline-derived CDR1 and CDR2 are MNHEY and SVGAGI. The J segment lost 6 bases and the V segment lost 5 bases, leaving 8 bases of the junction unmatched. The CDR3 is 15 residues long. CDR3 sequence reads: CASSVQGAHDEKLFF. CDR3 coding DNA: TGTGCCAGCAGTGTCCAGGGGGCGCACGATGAAAAACTGTTTTTT.

The rearrangement uses TRBV6-5 and TRBJ2-5, with D possibly TRBD1 on 5 matching bases. Germline CDR1 and CDR2: MNHEY and SVGAGI. Trimming removed 6 bases at V and 7 bases at J, with 18 bases between. This CDR3 is 14 amino acids long. The CDR3 DNA follows: TGTGCCAGCAGGGCAGACAGCACCTCAGGGACCCAGTACTTC. It codes for CASRADSTSGTQYF.

This sequence joins TRBV7-6 and TRBJ2-7, with a tentative D call TRBD2 (5 bases). The CDR3 totals 13 residues. The germline V gene has CDR1 SGHVS and CDR2 FNYEAQ. Trimming shortened V by 8 bases and J by 0 bases, and 11 bases separated the two germline ends. CDR3 nucleotides: TGTGCCAGCGGCAGAGGGATCTCCTACGAGCAGTACTTC. Its translation is CASGRGISYEQYF.

V gene TRBV28 combines with J gene TRBJ2-7; 8 bases map to TRBD1. This CDR3 has 16 amino acids. Losses at the gene ends were 10 bases for V and 1 base for J; bases not matched to a gene: 15. Germline CDR1 MDHEN, CDR2 SYDVKM. The CDR3 is CAIKRSGQGPSYEQYF. CDR3 sequence (DNA): TGTGCCATCAAACGAAGCGGACAGGGACCTTCCTACGAGCAGTACTTC.

The chain is built from TRBV28 and TRBJ1-1, with 8 bases identical to TRBD1. V trimming: 2 bases; J trimming: 4 bases; junction bases outside the gene matches: 3. CDR1 MDHEN and CDR2 SYDVKM come from the germline V gene. This CDR3 contains 14 residues. CDR3 sequence (DNA): TGTGCCAGCAGTTTAGACGGGACAGGCACTGAAGCTTTCTTT. Its protein product is CASSLDGTGTEAFF. Using reference TRBV28 and TRBJ1-1 for the parts outside the CDR3, the full variable domain is DVKVTQSSRYLVKRTGEKVFLECVQDMDHENMFWYRQDPGLGLRLIYFSYDVKMKEKGDIPEGYSVSREKKERFSLILESASTNQTSMYLCASSLDGTGTEAFFGQGTRLTVV.

This clone has just one count. V and J are TRBV2 and TRBJ2-5, with D possibly TRBD2 on 6 matching bases. Deletions cut 0 bases from V and 5 bases from J, with 25 bases between. In germline, CDR1 is SNHLY, CDR2 FYNNEI. The CDR3 is made up of 19 amino acids. CDR3 bases: TGTGCCAGCAGTGAAGCGTTCCGGGGGTTTAGGCAGCATGGGGAGACCCAGTACTTC. It codes for CASSEAFRGFRQHGETQYF.

In this sample, this clone turned up a few times. The gene calls are TRBV6-5 and TRBJ1-5; TRBD1 is a possible D gene (5 bases). Trimming cost V 0 bases and J 4 bases, with 10 bases left between them. The CDR3 length is 15 residues. The germline V gene has CDR1 MNHEY and CDR2 SVGAGI. CDR3 residues: CASSYSNRGNQPQHF. The CDR3 DNA follows: TGTGCCAGCAGTTACTCGAATAGGGGTAATCAGCCCCAGCATTTT.

This clone was picked up one time. The chain is built from TRBV6-5 and TRBJ1-2, with 7 bases that match TRBD1. The CDR3 length is 14 residues. V was clipped by 3 bases and J by 4 bases; unmatched bases: 5. The germline V gene has CDR1 MNHEY and CDR2 SVGAGI. CDR3: CASSYYGDSYGYTF. The DNA of the CDR3 is TGTGCCAGCAGTTATTATGGGGACAGCTATGGCTACACCTTC.

The chain employs TRBV28 and TRBJ1-2; 9 bases match TRBD1. V dropped 1 base and J dropped 1; count of bases not matched to a gene: 1. The CDR3 has 15 amino acids. The germline CDR1 and CDR2 sequences are MDHEN and SYDVKM. The CDR3 region is CASSLYRGLNYGYTF. CDR3 coding DNA: TGTGCCAGCAGTTTATACAGGGGGCTTAACTATGGCTACACCTTC.

CDR3 DNA: TGTGCCTGGAGGACGGGACTAGTAGGCGAGCAGTACTTC. This translates into CAWRTGLVGEQYF. This sequence joins TRBV30 and TRBJ2-7; 8 nucleotides line up with TRBD2. With V trimmed by 3 bases and J by 6 bases, 7 bases remained unmatched. The CDR3 has 13 residues. Looked up from germline, CDR1 is GTSNPN and CDR2 is SVGIG (reference sequence).

The chain has TRBV28 and TRBJ2-3; 8 bases fit TRBD2. V was pared by 6 bases and J by 3 bases, with 8 bases of the junction left unmatched. CDR1 MDHEN and CDR2 SYDVKM come from the germline V gene. This CDR3 contains 15 residues. This CDR3 reads CASSPMASGTDTQYF. DNA for the CDR3: TGTGCCAGCAGCCCCATGGCTAGCGGGACAGATACGCAGTATTTT.